Below, 5 T cell receptor beta chains from the same sample are listed, as sequenced in a study of T cells in Graves' hyperthyroidism and ophthalmopathy. From RNA transcripts, TCR beta CDR3 regions were amplified. A set of HTBI primers served as the primers for a first-round RT-PCR of the TCR CDR3. TCRdb re-called the multiplex PCR reads with MiXCR, one entry per CDR3 protein. Found here are 650,000 to 850,000 distinct CDR3 sequences, around 19% of them singletons; the top ten hold roughly a sixth. Sequencing was performed on blood. The receptors derive from a woman aged 50 to 60 with Graves' hyperthyroidism that later progressed to Graves' ophthalmopathy.

A remark on this clonotype: A single base separates this from a much larger clone, so it may be a read error. The CDR3 sequence: CASSPRQASGNTMYF. The CDR3 region has the DNA TGTGCCAGCAGCCCAAGACAGGCCTCTGGAAACACCATGTATTTT. The V call is TRBV3-1, the J call TRBJ1-3, with a tentative D call TRBD1 (6 bases). The V gene's germline CDR1 is LGHDT and CDR2 YNNKEL (reference sequence). The CDR3 consists of 15 residues.

J is TRBJ1-2 and V is TRBV6-1, with D unresolved. The germline V gene encodes CDR1 MNHNS and CDR2 SASEGT. The CDR3 spans 13 residues. V lost 6 bases and J 7 bases, leaving 15 bases between the germline ends. The CDR3 sequence is CASRSPPERGYTF. CDR3 in DNA: TGTGCCAGCAGATCCCCCCCGGAACGTGGCTACACCTTC.

CDR3: CSVEKPTGFSYNEQFF. The CDR3 DNA reads TGCAGCGTTGAAAAGCCTACAGGGTTCTCCTACAATGAGCAGTTCTTC. The rearrangement links TRBV29-1 to TRBJ2-1, with D perhaps TRBD1 (6 bases). Germline-derived CDR1 and CDR2 are SQVTM and ANQGSEA. The CDR3 length is 16 residues. The V end was cut by 2 bases, the J end by 0 bases, with 14 bases between.

A few counts support this clonotype. The chain couples TRBV7-9 to TRBJ2-7; D is ambiguous. Germline V CDR1 and CDR2: SEHNR, FQNEAQ (reference sequence). This CDR3 spans 11 amino acids. V was shortened by 8 bases and J by 2 bases, with 7 bases between the two germline ends. The CDR3 bases are TGTGCCAGCGGCGAAACCTACGAGCAGTACTTC. This gives the protein CASGETYEQYF. The full variable domain, completed using reference TRBV7-9 and TRBJ2-7, is DTGVSQNPRHKITKRGQNVTFRCDPISEHNRLYWYRQTLGQGPEFLTYFQNEAQLEKSRLLSDRFSAERPKGSFSTLEIQRTEQGDSAMYLCASGETYEQYFGPGTRLTVT.

This clonotype was detected ten times or more. The chain joins TRBV7-9 to TRBJ2-7; TRBD2 is a possible D gene (6 bases). This CDR3 has 16 residues. V dropped 5 bases and J dropped 6 bases, with 23 bases sitting between them. The germline CDR1 and CDR2 sequences are SEHNR and FQNEAQ (reference sequence). The CDR3: CASSPTSGSGLREQYF. CDR3 sequence (DNA): TGTGCCAGCAGCCCAACGTCCGGGAGCGGGTTACGCGAGCAGTACTTC.